A single sample is the source of the 10 T cell receptor beta chains below, sequenced in a study of radiotherapy plus CTLA-4 blockade in lung cancer. Repertoires were generated with immunoSEQ multiplex PCR, while TCRdb's copy carries only in-frame clones and drops some. This sample carries about 28,000 clones, approximately 81% of them seen once, and the ten largest clones take 16%. The material was peripheral blood, obtained from a patient treated with radiotherapy plus ipilimumab. The receptors were sampled from a human donor with non-small cell lung cancer that progressed on radiotherapy plus ipilimumab.

CDR3 amino acids: CASSPRLAFTEAFF. CDR3 nucleotide sequence: TGTGCCAGCAGCCCGCGACTGGCTTTCACTGAAGCTTTCTTT. V usage is TRBV7-2 and J usage is TRBJ1-1; no definite D call. This CDR3 has 14 amino acids. Germline values: CDR1 SGHTA, CDR2 FQGNSA. The V end was cut by 5 bases, the J end by 4 bases, with 14 bases between.

The chain combines TRBV13 with TRBJ2-7; 7 bases agree with TRBD1. V shed 5 bases and J 3 bases; nucleotides not matched to a gene: 7. This CDR3 region has 14 residues. Germline CDR1 and CDR2: PRHDT and FYEKMQ (reference sequence). CDR3 sequence (DNA): TGTGCCAGCAGCGCAACCCCAGGGGGCTACGAGCAGTACTTC. Its protein is CASSATPGGYEQYF.

The chain joins TRBV21-1 to TRBJ2-7. TRBV21-1 is shown as a pseudogene. This CDR3 spans 14 amino acids. CDR3 DNA: TGTGCCAAGCCCCCCCAGCAAATATCCTACGAGCAGTACTTC. Amino acid sequence: CAKPPQQISYEQYF.

The chain carries TRBV5-1 and TRBJ2-1; TRBD2 agrees at 10 bases. The CDR3 is 16 amino acids. J lost 5 bases, V lost 0 bases, and 5 bases had no gene match. Germline CDR1 and CDR2: SGHRS and YFSETQ. The CDR3 region is CASSLDGTSAHNEQFF. CDR3 DNA sequence: TGCGCCAGCAGCTTGGATGGGACTAGCGCCCACAATGAGCAGTTCTTC.

This clone was seen more than once but under ten times. The chain joins TRBV28 to TRBJ2-5, with D perhaps matching TRBD1 or TRBD2 (6 bases each). This CDR3 contains 16 residues. CDR1 MDHEN and CDR2 SYDVKM come from the germline V gene. The V and J ends lost 3 bases and 2 bases respectively, with 16 bases between them. CDR3 amino acids: CASSFTLSGQQETQYF. Written as DNA, the CDR3 is TGTGCCAGCAGTTTCACCCTTAGCGGACAGCAAGAGACCCAGTACTTC.

This clone is labeled as medium-sized. The V call is TRBV9, the J call TRBJ2-2; the D is unclear. Germline V gene sequence: CDR1 SGDLS, CDR2 YYNGEE. The CDR3 is 13 residues long. V gave up 10 bases and J gave up 4 bases, with 14 bases separating them. The CDR3 here is CASGPILTGELFF. The CDR3 nucleotides are TGTGCCTCGGGCCCGATCCTCACCGGGGAGCTGTTTTTT.

The chain recombines TRBV29-1 with TRBJ1-1, with TRBD1 matching over 8 bases. Germline V gene lookup returns CDR1 SQVTM and CDR2 ANQGSEA. V gave up 4 bases and J gave up 1 base; unmatched junction bases: 5. This CDR3 has 14 amino acids. The CDR3 DNA reads as TGCAGCGTTGGGGAGGACAGGGAGAACACTGAAGCTTTCTTT. Its protein product is CSVGEDRENTEAFF. The whole variable domain, remainder taken from reference TRBV29-1 and TRBJ1-1, is SAVISQKPSRDICQRGTSLTIQCQVDSQVTMMFWYRQQPGQSLTLIATANQGSEATYESGFVIDKFPISRPNLTFSTLTVSNMSPEDSSIYLCSVGEDRENTEAFFGQGTRLTVV.

The chain couples TRBV6-6 to TRBJ1-1, with D possibly TRBD1 on 5 matching bases. The CDR3 covers 14 residues. From germline, CDR1 is MNHNY and CDR2 SVGAGI (reference sequence). Trimming took off 2 bases at V and 0 bases at J, with 7 bases between the two ends. The CDR3 reads CASSYGGLNTEAFF. In DNA form, the CDR3 reads TGTGCCAGCAGTTACGGGGGATTGAACACTGAAGCTTTCTTT.

This chain connects TRBV7-6 to TRBJ2-1; D may be TRBD2 (6 bases). CDR3 size: 12 residues. The germline V gene encodes CDR1 SGHVS and CDR2 FNYEAQ. The germline V and J ends were trimmed by 5 bases and 9 bases, with 11 bases remaining between them. CDR3 DNA sequence: TGTGCCAGCAGCGGACCAGCGGGTGAGCAGTTCTTC. Translated: CASSGPAGEQFF. Supplemented by reference TRBV7-6 and TRBJ2-1, the full variable domain reads GAGVSQSPRYKVTKRGQDVALRCDPISGHVSLYWYRQALGQGPEFLTYFNYEAQQDKSGLPNDRFSAERPEGSISTLTIQRTEQRDSAMYRCASSGPAGEQFFGPGTRLTVL.

The chain carries TRBV29-1 and TRBJ2-2; 7 bases agree with TRBD2. V lost 6 bases to trimming and J lost 2 bases; unmatched junction nucleotides: 3. Germline assignment: CDR1 SQVTM and CDR2 ANQGSEA. The CDR3 consists of 13 residues. The CDR3 spells CSVGTINTGELFF. DNA for the CDR3: TGCAGCGTCGGGACTATTAACACCGGGGAGCTGTTTTTT.